The clone carrying this T cell receptor beta chain was counted between two and nine times. The sample originates from a study of T cells after yellow fever vaccination. The CDR3 spans 19 residues. Germline-derived CDR1 and CDR2 are LNHNV and YYDKDF (reference sequence). Trimming left V 0 bases short and J 2 bases short, with 20 bases between. MiXCR, run by TCRdb on the 5' RACE reads, gives a single entry per CDR3 protein. This table has hundreds of thousands of distinct CDR3 sequences, roughly an eighth appearing once. The TCR was taken from a man aged 25 to 40 who received the YFV17D yellow fever vaccine. This chain uses TRBV15 with TRBJ2-1; TRBD2 is a possible D gene (5 bases). The specimen was PBMCs, collected on the day of the yellow fever booster vaccination. The CDR3 DNA is TGTGCCACCAGCAGAGATCGAGGGATCGACTATAACCCCTACAATGAGCAGTTCTTC. Protein product: CATSRDRGIDYNPYNEQFF.